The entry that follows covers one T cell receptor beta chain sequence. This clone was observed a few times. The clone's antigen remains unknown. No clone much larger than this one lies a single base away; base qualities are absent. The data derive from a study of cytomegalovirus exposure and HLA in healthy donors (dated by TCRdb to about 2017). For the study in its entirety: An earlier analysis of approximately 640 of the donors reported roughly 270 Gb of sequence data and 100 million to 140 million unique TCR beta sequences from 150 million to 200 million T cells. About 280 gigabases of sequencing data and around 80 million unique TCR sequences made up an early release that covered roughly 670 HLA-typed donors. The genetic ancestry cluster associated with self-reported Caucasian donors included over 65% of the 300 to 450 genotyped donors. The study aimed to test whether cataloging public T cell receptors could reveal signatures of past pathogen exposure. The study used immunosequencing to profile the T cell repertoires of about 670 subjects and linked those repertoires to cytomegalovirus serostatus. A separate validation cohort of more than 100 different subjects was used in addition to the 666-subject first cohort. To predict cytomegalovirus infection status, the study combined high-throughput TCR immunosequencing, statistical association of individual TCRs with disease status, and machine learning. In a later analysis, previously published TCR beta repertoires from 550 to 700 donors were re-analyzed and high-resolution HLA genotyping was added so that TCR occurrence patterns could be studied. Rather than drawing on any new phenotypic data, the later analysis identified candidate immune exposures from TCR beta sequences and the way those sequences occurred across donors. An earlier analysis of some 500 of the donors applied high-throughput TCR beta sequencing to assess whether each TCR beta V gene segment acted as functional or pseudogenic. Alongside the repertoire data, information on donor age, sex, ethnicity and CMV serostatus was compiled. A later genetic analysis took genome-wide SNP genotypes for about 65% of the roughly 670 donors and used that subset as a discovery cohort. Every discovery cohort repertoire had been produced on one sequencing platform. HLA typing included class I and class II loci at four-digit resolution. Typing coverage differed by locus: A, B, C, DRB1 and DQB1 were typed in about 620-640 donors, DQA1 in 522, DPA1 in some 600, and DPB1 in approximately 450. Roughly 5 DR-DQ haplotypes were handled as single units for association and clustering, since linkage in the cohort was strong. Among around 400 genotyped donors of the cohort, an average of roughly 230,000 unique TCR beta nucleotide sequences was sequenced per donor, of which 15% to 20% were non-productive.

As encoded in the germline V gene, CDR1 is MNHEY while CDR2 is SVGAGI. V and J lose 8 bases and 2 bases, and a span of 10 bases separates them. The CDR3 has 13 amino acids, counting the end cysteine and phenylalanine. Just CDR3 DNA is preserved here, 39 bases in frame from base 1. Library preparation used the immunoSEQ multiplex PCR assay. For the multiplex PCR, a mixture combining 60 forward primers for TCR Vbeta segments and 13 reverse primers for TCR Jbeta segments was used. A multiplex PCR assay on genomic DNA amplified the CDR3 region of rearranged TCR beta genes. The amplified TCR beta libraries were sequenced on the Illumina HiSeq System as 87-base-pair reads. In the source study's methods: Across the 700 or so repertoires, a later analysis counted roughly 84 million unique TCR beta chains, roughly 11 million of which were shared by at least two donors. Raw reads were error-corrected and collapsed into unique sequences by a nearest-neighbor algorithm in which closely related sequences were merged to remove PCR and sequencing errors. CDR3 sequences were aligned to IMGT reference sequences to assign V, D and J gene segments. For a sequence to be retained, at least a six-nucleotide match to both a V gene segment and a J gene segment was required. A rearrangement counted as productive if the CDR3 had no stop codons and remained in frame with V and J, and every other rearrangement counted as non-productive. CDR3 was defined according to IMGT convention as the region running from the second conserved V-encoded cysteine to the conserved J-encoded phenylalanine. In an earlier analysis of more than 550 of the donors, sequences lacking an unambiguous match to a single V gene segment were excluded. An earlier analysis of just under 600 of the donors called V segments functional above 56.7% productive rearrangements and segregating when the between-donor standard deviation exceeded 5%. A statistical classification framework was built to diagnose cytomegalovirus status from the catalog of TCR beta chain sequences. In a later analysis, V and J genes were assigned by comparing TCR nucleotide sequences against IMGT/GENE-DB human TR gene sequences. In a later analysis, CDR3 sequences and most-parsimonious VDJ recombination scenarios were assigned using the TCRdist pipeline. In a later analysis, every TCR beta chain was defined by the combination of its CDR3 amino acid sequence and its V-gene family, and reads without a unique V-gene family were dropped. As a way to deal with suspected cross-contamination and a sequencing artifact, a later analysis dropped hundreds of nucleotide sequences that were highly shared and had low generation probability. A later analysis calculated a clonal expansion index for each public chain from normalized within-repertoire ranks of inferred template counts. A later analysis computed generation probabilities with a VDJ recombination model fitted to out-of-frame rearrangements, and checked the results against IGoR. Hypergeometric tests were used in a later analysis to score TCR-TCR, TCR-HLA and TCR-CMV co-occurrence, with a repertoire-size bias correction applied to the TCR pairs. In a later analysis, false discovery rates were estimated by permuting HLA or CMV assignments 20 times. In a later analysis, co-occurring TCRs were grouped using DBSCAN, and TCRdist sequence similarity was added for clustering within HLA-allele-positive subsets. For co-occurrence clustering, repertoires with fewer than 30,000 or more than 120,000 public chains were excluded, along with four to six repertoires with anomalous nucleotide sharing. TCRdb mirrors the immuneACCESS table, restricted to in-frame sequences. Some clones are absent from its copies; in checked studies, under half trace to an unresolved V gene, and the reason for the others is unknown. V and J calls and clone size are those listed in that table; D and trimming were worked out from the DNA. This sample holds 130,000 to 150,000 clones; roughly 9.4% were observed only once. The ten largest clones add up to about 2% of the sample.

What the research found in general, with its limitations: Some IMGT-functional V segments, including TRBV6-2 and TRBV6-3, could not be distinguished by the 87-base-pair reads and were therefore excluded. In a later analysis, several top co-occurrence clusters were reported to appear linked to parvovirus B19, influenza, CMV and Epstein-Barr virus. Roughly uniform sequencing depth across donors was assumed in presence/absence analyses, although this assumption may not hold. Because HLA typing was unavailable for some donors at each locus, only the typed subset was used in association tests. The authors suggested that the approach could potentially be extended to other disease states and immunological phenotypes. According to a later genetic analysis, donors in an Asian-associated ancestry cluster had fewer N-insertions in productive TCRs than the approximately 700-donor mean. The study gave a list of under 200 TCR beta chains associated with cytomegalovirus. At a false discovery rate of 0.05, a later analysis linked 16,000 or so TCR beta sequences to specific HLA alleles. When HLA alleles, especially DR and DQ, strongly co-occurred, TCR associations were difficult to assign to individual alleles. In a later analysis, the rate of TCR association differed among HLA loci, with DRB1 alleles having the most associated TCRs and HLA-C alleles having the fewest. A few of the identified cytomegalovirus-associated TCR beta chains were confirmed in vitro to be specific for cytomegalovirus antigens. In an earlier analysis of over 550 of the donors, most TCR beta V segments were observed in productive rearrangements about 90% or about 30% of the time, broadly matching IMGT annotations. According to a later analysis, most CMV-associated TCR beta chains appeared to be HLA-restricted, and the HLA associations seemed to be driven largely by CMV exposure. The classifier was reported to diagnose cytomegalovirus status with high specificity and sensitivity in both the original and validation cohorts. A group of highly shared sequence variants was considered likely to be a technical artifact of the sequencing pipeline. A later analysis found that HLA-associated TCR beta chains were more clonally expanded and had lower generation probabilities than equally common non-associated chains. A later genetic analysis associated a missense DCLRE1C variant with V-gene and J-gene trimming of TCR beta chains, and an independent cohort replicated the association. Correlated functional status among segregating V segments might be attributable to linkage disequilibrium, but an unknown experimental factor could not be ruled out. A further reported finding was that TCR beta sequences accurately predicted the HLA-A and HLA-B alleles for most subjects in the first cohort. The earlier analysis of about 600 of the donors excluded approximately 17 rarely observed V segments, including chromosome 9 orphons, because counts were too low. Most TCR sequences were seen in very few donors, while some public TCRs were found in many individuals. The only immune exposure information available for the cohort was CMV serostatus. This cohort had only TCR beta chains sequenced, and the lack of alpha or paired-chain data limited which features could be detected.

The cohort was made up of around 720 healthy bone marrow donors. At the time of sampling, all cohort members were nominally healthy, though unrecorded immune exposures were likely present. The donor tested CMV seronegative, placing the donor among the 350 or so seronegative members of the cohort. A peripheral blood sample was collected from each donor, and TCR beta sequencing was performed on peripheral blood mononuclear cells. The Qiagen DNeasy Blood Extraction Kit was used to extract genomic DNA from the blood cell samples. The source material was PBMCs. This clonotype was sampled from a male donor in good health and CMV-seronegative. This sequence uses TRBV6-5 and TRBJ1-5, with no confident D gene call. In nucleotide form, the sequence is TGTGCCAGCGCTAGTCTCGGCAATCAGCCCCAGCATTTT. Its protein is CASASLGNQPQHF.